A selection of T cell receptor beta chains follows, all from one sample in a study of CXCR3-negative and CXCR3-positive naive CD8 T cells. TCRdb reprocessed the 5' RACE reads and stores each CDR3 protein as one record, lacking DNA. The listing contains around 8,400 distinct CDR3 sequences. Sequencing input: naive CXCR3- CD8+ T cells from blood. The receptors stem from a human donor in good health. Some clones in this sample may be carry-over from other donors' samples. The CDR3 runs from the conserved cysteine through the conserved F or W. Rows may omit the clone size; those that give it use once, few, many or a size class.

abundance: -
j_gene: TRBJ2-1
v_gene: TRBV20-1
CDR3aa: CSARGGSDEQFF

abundance: medium-sized
j_gene: TRBJ1-1
v_gene: TRBV11-2
CDR3aa: CASSLDPGNTEAFF

abundance: medium-sized
j_gene: TRBJ1-1
v_gene: TRBV4-3
CDR3aa: CASSQDRGRLNTEAFF

abundance: -
j_gene: TRBJ2-1
v_gene: TRBV7-2
CDR3aa: CASSYLGLQNEQFF

abundance: -
j_gene: TRBJ2-6
v_gene: TRBV4-2
CDR3aa: CASSQFGTGANVLTF

abundance: medium-sized
j_gene: TRBJ2-3
v_gene: TRBV20-1
CDR3aa: CSARDMGQSDTQYF

abundance: -
j_gene: TRBJ2-1
v_gene: TRBV28
CDR3aa: CASSFRLVNNEQFF

abundance: -
j_gene: TRBJ2-7
v_gene: TRBV3-1
CDR3aa: CASSQGLAGLREQYF

abundance: -
j_gene: TRBJ1-3
v_gene: TRBV20-1
CDR3aa: CSARGQHSGNTIYF

abundance: medium-sized
j_gene: TRBJ2-1
v_gene: TRBV7-7
CDR3aa: CASSLVPRLEQFF

abundance: medium-sized
j_gene: TRBJ2-1
v_gene: TRBV2
CDR3aa: CASSLRPGQGAYNEQFF

abundance: medium-sized
j_gene: TRBJ2-1
v_gene: TRBV20-1
CDR3aa: CSARDTRTGGIYNEQFF

abundance: -
j_gene: TRBJ2-2
v_gene: TRBV19
CDR3aa: CASSIGSHGELFF

abundance: -
j_gene: TRBJ2-1
v_gene: TRBV5-4
CDR3aa: CASSRTPSSYNEQFF

abundance: medium-sized
j_gene: TRBJ2-1
v_gene: TRBV29-1
CDR3aa: CSVVMGVANFNEQFF

abundance: medium-sized
j_gene: TRBJ2-2
v_gene: TRBV29-1
CDR3aa: CSVDTGNTGELFF

abundance: -
j_gene: TRBJ2-2
v_gene: TRBV29-1
CDR3aa: CSVADPNTGELFF

abundance: medium-sized
j_gene: TRBJ2-6
v_gene: TRBV7-9
CDR3aa: CASSLGRGSGANVLTF

abundance: -
j_gene: TRBJ1-1
v_gene: TRBV4-1
CDR3aa: CASSPAESTEAFF

abundance: medium-sized
j_gene: TRBJ2-1
v_gene: TRBV6-1
CDR3aa: CASSELVGGSGNEQFF

abundance: -
j_gene: TRBJ2-4
v_gene: TRBV2
CDR3aa: CATVTGDGNIQYF

abundance: -
j_gene: TRBJ1-1
v_gene: TRBV27
CDR3aa: CASSSGWGDTEAFF

abundance: medium-sized
j_gene: TRBJ1-5
v_gene: TRBV7-9
CDR3aa: CASSLGTGDQPQHF

abundance: medium-sized
j_gene: TRBJ1-5
v_gene: TRBV28
CDR3aa: CASSSGARDSRNQPQHF

abundance: medium-sized
j_gene: TRBJ1-1
v_gene: TRBV5-1
CDR3aa: CASSPRQGPEAFF

abundance: -
j_gene: TRBJ2-1
v_gene: TRBV5-1
CDR3aa: CASSNHDRGRRNEQFF

abundance: medium-sized
j_gene: TRBJ2-1
v_gene: TRBV29-1
CDR3aa: CSAGPDSRNEQFF

abundance: -
j_gene: TRBJ1-2
v_gene: TRBV29-1
CDR3aa: CSVEGAHGYTF

abundance: medium-sized
j_gene: TRBJ1-4
v_gene: TRBV29-1
CDR3aa: CSVEEGSGEKLFF

abundance: -
j_gene: TRBJ1-1
v_gene: TRBV6-2/TRBV6-3
CDR3aa: CASSYKVDANTEAFF

abundance: medium-sized
j_gene: TRBJ2-1
v_gene: TRBV5-1
CDR3aa: CASSVSSGSFDEQFF

abundance: medium-sized
j_gene: TRBJ2-4
v_gene: TRBV4-1
CDR3aa: CASSLQGGPAKNIQYF

abundance: -
j_gene: TRBJ2-2
v_gene: TRBV29-1
CDR3aa: CSVDFGENTGELFF

abundance: -
j_gene: TRBJ2-7
v_gene: TRBV25-1
CDR3aa: CASSATYEQYF

abundance: -
j_gene: TRBJ2-1
v_gene: TRBV27
CDR3aa: CASSPFPGLAGEVGNEQFF

abundance: -
j_gene: TRBJ2-1
v_gene: TRBV5-1
CDR3aa: CASSPGGGVTNEQFF

abundance: -
j_gene: TRBJ1-2
v_gene: TRBV7-9
CDR3aa: CASSLSDGIDLGYTF

abundance: -
j_gene: TRBJ2-4
v_gene: TRBV28
CDR3aa: CASSGNRVGAKNIQYF

abundance: medium-sized
j_gene: TRBJ1-1
v_gene: TRBV29-1
CDR3aa: CSVWGHVNTEAFF

abundance: medium-sized
j_gene: TRBJ1-1
v_gene: TRBV20-1
CDR3aa: CSGRGGGISEAFF

abundance: -
j_gene: TRBJ1-1
v_gene: TRBV28
CDR3aa: CASSGRRTEAFF

abundance: -
j_gene: TRBJ1-5
v_gene: TRBV21-1
CDR3aa: CASNSTAAKCQPQHF

abundance: medium-sized
j_gene: TRBJ2-3
v_gene: TRBV6-6
CDR3aa: CASSYWGEERTDTQYF

abundance: medium-sized
j_gene: TRBJ2-7
v_gene: TRBV7-9
CDR3aa: CASSLSGGIYEQYF

abundance: medium-sized
j_gene: TRBJ2-1
v_gene: TRBV29-1
CDR3aa: CSVEGQVGSYNEQFF

abundance: -
j_gene: TRBJ2-1
v_gene: TRBV11-2
CDR3aa: CASSRGAYNEQFF

abundance: -
j_gene: TRBJ1-1
v_gene: TRBV4-1
CDR3aa: CASSQDPGVTTEAFF

abundance: -
j_gene: TRBJ2-7
v_gene: TRBV20-1
CDR3aa: CSATLAGVTNEQYF

abundance: -
j_gene: TRBJ2-6
v_gene: TRBV21-1
CDR3aa: CASSKEQLSGANVLTF

abundance: -
j_gene: TRBJ2-1
v_gene: TRBV7-9
CDR3aa: CASSLTAGQPQFF